What follows are 8 T cell receptor beta chains derived from one specimen sequenced in a study of blood T cells in healthy people across ages. Primed by a sample-barcoded 5' primer and a J-beta primer mix, a second PCR proceeded for 7 to 11 cycles. TCRdb passed the 5' RACE reads through MiXCR, listing each CDR3 protein once. Seen here are about 1.6 million distinct CDR3 sequences, almost 35% observed once, and the top ten hold 10% to 12%. Sequencing was done on a sample of blood. The receptors derive from a woman between 25 and 40 years old in good health.

In this sample, this clonotype turned up once. V and J are TRBV7-6 and TRBJ2-1; D call uncertain. The CDR3 is 15 residues long. The germline V gene encodes CDR1 SGHVS and CDR2 FNYEAQ. Trimming shortened V by 2 bases and J by 6 bases, and 14 bases separated the two germline ends. CDR3: CASSLISSLRNEQFF. In nucleotides, the CDR3 is TGTGCCAGCAGCTTAATATCGAGTCTCCGCAATGAGCAGTTCTTC.

The chain's CDR3 is CATSRVADRTDTQYF. The CDR3 nucleotides are TGTGCCACCAGCAGAGTTGCGGACCGCACAGATACGCAGTATTTT. The V and J genes are TRBV15 and TRBJ2-3; D gene uncertain. The CDR3 sequence is 15 residues long. Germline V gene sequence: CDR1 LNHNV, CDR2 YYDKDF (reference sequence). The ends were cut back, 1 base at V and 1 base at J, with 9 bases in the middle. The full variable domain, rest sourced from reference TRBV15 and TRBJ2-3, is DAMVIQNPRYQVTQFGKPVTLSCSQTLNHNVMYWYQQKSSQAPKLLFHYYDKDFNNEADTPDNFQSRRPNTSFCFLDIRSPGLGDTAMYLCATSRVADRTDTQYFGPGTRLTVL.

For this clonotype: This may be a read error: a much more frequent sequence differs by one nucleotide. The chain combines TRBV10-3 with TRBJ2-5; D possibly corresponds to TRBD1 (6 bases). The CDR3 consists of 15 residues. Germline CDR1 ENHRY, CDR2 SYGVKD. CDR3 residues: CAISEGTGYQEAQYF. For the CDR3, the DNA is TGTGCCATCAGTGAGGGTACAGGGTACCAAGAGGCCCAGTACTTC.

This clonotype was picked up a small number of times. The chain carries TRBV12-3 or TRBV12-4 and TRBJ2-1; 8 bases line up with TRBD2. The J segment lost 1 base and the V segment lost 5 bases, leaving 7 bases of the junction unmatched. The CDR3 sequence is 16 residues long. CDR3 sequence: CASSPRAGASYNEQFF. CDR3 in DNA: TGTGCCAGCAGTCCTCGAGCGGGGGCGTCCTACAATGAGCAGTTCTTC.

Only a few counts were recorded for this clonotype. The V and J genes are TRBV6-2 or TRBV6-3 and TRBJ2-7; 8 positions agree with TRBD2. The CDR3 loop spans 14 amino acids. Germline V gene data show CDR1 as MNHEY and CDR2 as SVGEGT. Trimming cost V 8 bases and J 0 bases; bases outside gene matches: 6. CDR3 sequence reads: CASFGRGASYEQYF. In nucleotides, the CDR3 is TGTGCCAGCTTCGGGCGGGGGGCCTCCTACGAGCAGTACTTC.

The gene calls are TRBV4-2 and TRBJ2-7, with 8 bases aligning to TRBD2. CDR1 and CDR2 (germline): LGHNA, YNFKEQ. J gave up 2 bases and V 3 bases, and 12 bases lay outside the gene matches. The CDR3 has 17 amino acids. CDR3 residues: CASSQEPLLAGTYEQYF. The DNA of the CDR3 is TGTGCCAGCAGCCAGGAACCCTTGTTAGCGGGAACCTACGAGCAGTACTTC.

This clonotype appeared a few times. The rearrangement joins TRBV20-1 to TRBJ1-2; 8 positions match TRBD1. The trim removed 0 bases at V and 7 bases at J, leaving 4 bases unmatched. The CDR3 sequence is 13 residues long. CDR1 and CDR2 (germline): DFQATT, SNEGSKA (reference sequence). The CDR3, as DNA: TGCAGTGCTAGAGAGACAGGGGTTCGTGGCTACACCTTC. Amino acid sequence: CSARETGVRGYTF.

V and J are TRBV10-3 and TRBJ1-1, with D possibly TRBD1 on 5 matching bases. Trimming removed 1 base from V and 1 base from J, with 13 bases in between. The CDR3 consists of 16 residues. Germline V gene sequence: CDR1 ENHRY, CDR2 SYGVKD. CDR3 sequence reads: CAISELSGSRNTEAFF. The CDR3 DNA reads as TGTGCCATCAGTGAGTTGTCAGGGTCTCGGAACACTGAAGCTTTCTTT.